Given below is one TCR beta chain in context. Its antigen is not known. The CDR3 has 15 amino acids. From germline, CDR1 is SGHRS and CDR2 YFSETQ. Whole blood served as the source of total RNA, and no T cell sorting took place. The source of the sample is a study of monozygotic twins with inflammatory bowel disease. Around 3,600 ng of total RNA went into each TCR library. TCRdb reprocessed the 5' RACE reads, keeping one entry per CDR3 protein, no DNA. The specimen's table records some 440,000 distinct CDR3 sequences. Study-level results: Those with IBD had lower TCRbeta diversity (inverse Simpson) than their healthy co-twins did.

The TCR comes from a human donor with ulcerative colitis or Crohn's disease, or a healthy co-twin of an affected twin (not recorded which). V usage is TRBV5-1 and J usage is TRBJ2-3. Specimen: blood. The CDR3 here is CASSSVFGSTDTQYF.